This T cell receptor beta chain was sequenced for a study of control samples from healthy donors and cancer patients. The data were produced by immunoSEQ multiplex PCR, yet TCRdb's version contains in-frame clones alone and is incomplete. The repertoire holds some 200,000 clones, with approximately 92% as singletons. The CDR3 loop spans 14 amino acids. Germline V gene sequence: CDR1 SEHNR, CDR2 FQNEAQ (reference sequence). The ends were cut back, 7 bases at V and 5 bases at J, with 14 bases in the middle. The sequence was collected from a man aged 18 to 30 in good health. The sequencing input was blood. V usage is TRBV7-9 and J usage is TRBJ1-4, with TRBD1 as a possible D gene (6 bases). In DNA, the CDR3 is TGTGCCAGCAACGAGGGGGGGATAAATGAAAAACTGTTTTTT. It specifies CASNEGGINEKLFF.